The T cell receptor (beta chain) under discussion was sequenced for a study of metastatic and nonmetastatic thyroid tumors. Study in general: Repertoires of blood and of tissue (tumor or nodule) from malignant and benign thyroid patients were compared.

Patients were all untreated before their thyroid surgery. As originally analysed: For papillary thyroid cancer, a distant-metastasis classifier was constructed from CDR3 differences observed across clinicopathological groups. Via MiXCR, TCRdb re-called the PCR reads. TCRdb assigned the V and J calls; the authors' analysis was not used. Counted here are 25,000 to 30,000 clones, approximately 17% occurring once; the ten biggest clones make up approximately 6.5%. Findings and caveats of the study: Within blood and tumor, benign nodules reportedly had significantly lower TCR beta diversity than malignant thyroid tumors did.

This clone was detected only once. Its specificity is not known. The TCR comes from a male donor with papillary thyroid cancer or a benign thyroid nodule (not recorded which). Some clones in this sample may be carry-over from other donors' samples. The sample was blood.

The CDR3 is CSARERGFYGGIYGYTF. DNA of the CDR3: TGCAGTGCTAGAGAGAGAGGGTTTTACGGGGGAATCTATGGCTACACCTTC. The chain has TRBV20-1 and TRBJ1-2, with TRBD1 as a possible D gene (5 bases). The CDR3 is 17 amino acids. Germline loops: CDR1 DFQATT, CDR2 SNEGSKA (reference sequence). Trimming cost V 0 bases and J 4 bases, with 21 bases left between them.